A selection of T cell receptor beta chains follows, all from one sample in a study of T cell responses to AZD1222 COVID-19 vaccine. Using immunoSEQ multiplex PCR, the repertoire was profiled, and TCRdb retains in-frame clones only, with some absent. This table has about 20,000 clones, 80% to 85% appearing once. Material: peripheral blood, obtained 28 days after the second AZD1222 dose. All receptors come from an adult who received the AZD1222 COVID-19 vaccine. Both conserved end residues are part of each CDR3. The size field is filled for only some rows; it gives once, few, many or a size class.

clone_size | v_call | cdr3_aa
. | TRBV7-2 | CASSSGTGQGYTF
. | TRBV5-4 | CASSLTRGSGNTIYF
. | TRBV2 | CASTIQGSETQYF
. | TRBV15 | CATSREPLQPYGYTF
. | TRBV5-4 | CASSDGLAGNTGELFF
. | TRBV4-1 | CASSLRTSEVETQYF
. | TRBV6-5 | CASTFDGDYGYTF
. | TRBV9 | CASSAELASDTQYF
. | TRBV30 | CAWSGSGANVLTF
. | TRBV5-1 | CASSLASGGELFF
. | TRBV12-3/TRBV12-4 | CASSLGSEQYF
. | TRBV5-1 | CASSPQEANEKLFF
. | TRBV5-1 | CASSPFGWSNTEAFF
. | TRBV6-5 | CASSSSGRPGGEQFF
. | TRBV19 | CASSKSGTGTGELFF
. | TRBV20-1 | CSASVAGGHEQYF
. | TRBV28 | CASRGLLLPPEQYF
. | TRBV7-3 | CASSLGAGPGNTIYF
. | TRBV7-9 | CASSPTGDGPQHF
few | TRBV27 | CASSLRRAGNTIYF
. | TRBV5-6 | CASNRNRDRGRTNYGYTF
. | TRBV7-2 | CASSLLLNTDTQYF
. | TRBV6-1 | CASSEPGDGDTQYF
once | TRBV7-9 | CASTLGGQVNSPLHF
. | TRBV10-3 | CAISRDTSYEQYF
few | TRBV9 | CASSPPSPGGITDTQYF
. | TRBV19 | CASIEGSSGNTIYF
. | TRBV29-1 | CSVEAQGRETQYF
. | TRBV3-1/TRBV3-2 | CASSQARGRTNYGYTF
. | TRBV7-9 | CASSLTGGNTEAFF
. | TRBV19 | CASSIPSGGRNEQFF